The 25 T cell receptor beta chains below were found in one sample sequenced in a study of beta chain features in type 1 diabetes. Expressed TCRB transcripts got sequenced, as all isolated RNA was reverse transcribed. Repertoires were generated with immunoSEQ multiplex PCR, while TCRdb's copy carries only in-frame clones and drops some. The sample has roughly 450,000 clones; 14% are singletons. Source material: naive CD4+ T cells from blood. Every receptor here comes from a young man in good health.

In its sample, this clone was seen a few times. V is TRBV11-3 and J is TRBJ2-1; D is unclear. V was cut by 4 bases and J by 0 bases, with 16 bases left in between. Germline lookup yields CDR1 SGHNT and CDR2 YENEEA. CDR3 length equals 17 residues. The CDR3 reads CASSSRRAGGSYNEQFF. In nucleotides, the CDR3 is TGTGCCAGCAGCTCACGCCGGGCCGGCGGCTCCTACAATGAGCAGTTCTTC. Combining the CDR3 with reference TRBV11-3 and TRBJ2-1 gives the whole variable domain EAGVVQSPRYKIIEKKQPVAFWCNPISGHNTLYWYLQNLGQGPELLIRYENEEAVDDSQLPKDRFSAERLKGVDSTLKIQPAELGDSAVYLCASSSRRAGGSYNEQFFGPGTRLTVL.

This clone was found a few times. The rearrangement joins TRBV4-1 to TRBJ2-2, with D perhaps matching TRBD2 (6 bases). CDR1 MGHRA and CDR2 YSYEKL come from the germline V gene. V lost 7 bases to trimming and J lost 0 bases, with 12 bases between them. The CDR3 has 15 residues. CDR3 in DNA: TGCGCCAGCACCCCGGGGGTTGCGAACACCGGGGAGCTGTTTTTT. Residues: CASTPGVANTGELFF.

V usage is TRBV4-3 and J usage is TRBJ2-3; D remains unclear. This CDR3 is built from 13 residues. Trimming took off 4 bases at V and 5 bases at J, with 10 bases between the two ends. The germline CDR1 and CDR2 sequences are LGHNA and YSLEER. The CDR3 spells CASSPSGEDTQYF. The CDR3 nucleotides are TGCGCCAGCAGCCCGAGTGGGGAAGATACGCAGTATTTT.

The CDR3 reads CASSLEGRYEQYF. The CDR3 region has the DNA TGCGCCAGCAGCTTGGAGGGGAGGTACGAGCAGTACTTC. This chain links TRBV5-1 with TRBJ2-7, with a possible D match to TRBD2 (6 bases). V lost 0 bases to trimming and J lost 4 bases, with 8 bases between them. Germline CDR1 reads SGHRS; CDR2 reads YFSETQ. This CDR3 is 13 amino acids long.

In nucleotides, the CDR3 is TGTGCCAGCAGCAATCCCGGAAACACCATATATTTT. This encodes CASSNPGNTIYF. The chain carries TRBV28 and TRBJ1-3, with D unresolved. The CDR3 length is 12 residues. V was shortened by 6 bases and J by 4 bases, with 7 bases between the two germline ends. Germline-derived CDR1 and CDR2 are MDHEN and SYDVKM.

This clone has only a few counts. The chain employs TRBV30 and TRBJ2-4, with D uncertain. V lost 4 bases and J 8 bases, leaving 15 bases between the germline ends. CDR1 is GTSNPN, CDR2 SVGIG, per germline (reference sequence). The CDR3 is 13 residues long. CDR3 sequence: CAWTDGSADIQYF. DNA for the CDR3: TGTGCCTGGACCGACGGATCTGCGGACATTCAGTACTTC. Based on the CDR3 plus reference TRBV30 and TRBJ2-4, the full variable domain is SQTIHQWPATLVQPVGSPLSLECTVEGTSNPNLYWYRQAAGRGLQLLFYSVGIGQISSEVPQNLSASRPQDRQFILSSKKLLLSDSGFYLCAWTDGSADIQYFGAGTRLSVL.

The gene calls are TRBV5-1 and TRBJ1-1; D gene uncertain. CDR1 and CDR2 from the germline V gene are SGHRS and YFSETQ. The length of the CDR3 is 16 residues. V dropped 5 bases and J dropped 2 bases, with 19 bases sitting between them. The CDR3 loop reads CASSPSQKPVNTEAFF. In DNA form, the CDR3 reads TGCGCCAGCAGTCCTAGTCAAAAACCGGTAAACACTGAAGCTTTCTTT.

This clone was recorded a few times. The CDR3: CAIRTSGSQADTQYF. The CDR3 bases are TGTGCCATACGGACTAGCGGGAGTCAGGCGGATACGCAGTATTTT. V is TRBV10-3 and J is TRBJ2-3; 13 nucleotides line up with TRBD2. The J segment lost 6 bases and the V segment lost 9 bases, leaving 9 bases of the junction unmatched. From germline, CDR1 is ENHRY and CDR2 SYGVKD. CDR3 size: 15 residues.

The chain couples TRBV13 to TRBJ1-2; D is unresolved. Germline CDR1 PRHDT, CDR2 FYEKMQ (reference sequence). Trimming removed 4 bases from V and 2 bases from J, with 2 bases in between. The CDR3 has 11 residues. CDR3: CASSSNYGYTF. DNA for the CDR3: TGTGCCAGCAGCTCGAACTATGGCTACACCTTC.

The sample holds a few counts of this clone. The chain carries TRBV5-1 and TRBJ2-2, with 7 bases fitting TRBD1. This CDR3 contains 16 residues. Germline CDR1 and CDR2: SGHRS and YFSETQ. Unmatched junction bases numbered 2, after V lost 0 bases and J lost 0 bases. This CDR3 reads CASSLEGQTNTGELFF. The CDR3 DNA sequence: TGCGCCAGCAGCTTGGAGGGACAGACGAACACCGGGGAGCTGTTTTTT.

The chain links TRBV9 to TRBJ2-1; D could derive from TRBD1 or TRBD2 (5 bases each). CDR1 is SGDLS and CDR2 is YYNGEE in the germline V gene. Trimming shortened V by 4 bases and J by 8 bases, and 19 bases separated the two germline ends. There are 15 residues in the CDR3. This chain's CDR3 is CASSLSGPMGYEQFF. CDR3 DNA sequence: TGTGCCAGCAGCCTATCGGGACCCATGGGATATGAGCAGTTCTTC.

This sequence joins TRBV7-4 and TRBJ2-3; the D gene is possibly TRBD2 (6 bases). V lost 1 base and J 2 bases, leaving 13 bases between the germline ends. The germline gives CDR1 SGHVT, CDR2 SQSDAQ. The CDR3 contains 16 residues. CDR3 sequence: CASSLDPGVLTDTQYF. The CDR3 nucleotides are TGTGCCAGCAGCTTAGATCCGGGGGTCCTCACAGATACGCAGTATTTT.

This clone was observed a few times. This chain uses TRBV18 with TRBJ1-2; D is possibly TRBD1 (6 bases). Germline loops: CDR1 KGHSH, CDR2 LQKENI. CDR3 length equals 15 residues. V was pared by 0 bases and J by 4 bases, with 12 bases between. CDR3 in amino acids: CASSPPLEGVYGYTF. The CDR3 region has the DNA TGTGCCAGCTCACCACCGTTGGAGGGGGTCTATGGCTACACCTTC.

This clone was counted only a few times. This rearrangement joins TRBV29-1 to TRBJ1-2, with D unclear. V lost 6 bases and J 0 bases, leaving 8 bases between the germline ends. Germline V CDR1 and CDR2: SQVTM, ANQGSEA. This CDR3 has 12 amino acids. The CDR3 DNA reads TGCAGCGTCCGTGGGTCTAACTATGGCTACACCTTC. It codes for CSVRGSNYGYTF.

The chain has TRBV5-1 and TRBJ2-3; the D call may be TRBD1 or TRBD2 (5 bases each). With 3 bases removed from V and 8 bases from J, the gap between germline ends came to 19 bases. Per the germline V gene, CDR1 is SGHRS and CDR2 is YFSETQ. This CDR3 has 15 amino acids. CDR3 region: CASSSGTQGSVTQYF. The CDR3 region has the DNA TGCGCCAGCAGCTCCGGGACCCAAGGAAGTGTTACGCAGTATTTT.

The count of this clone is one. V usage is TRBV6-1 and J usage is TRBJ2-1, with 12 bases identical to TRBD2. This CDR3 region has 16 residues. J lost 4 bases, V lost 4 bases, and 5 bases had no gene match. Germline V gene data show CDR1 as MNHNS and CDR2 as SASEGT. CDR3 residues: CASSAFLAGGYNEQFF. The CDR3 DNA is TGTGCCAGCAGTGCATTCCTAGCGGGAGGGTACAATGAGCAGTTCTTC.

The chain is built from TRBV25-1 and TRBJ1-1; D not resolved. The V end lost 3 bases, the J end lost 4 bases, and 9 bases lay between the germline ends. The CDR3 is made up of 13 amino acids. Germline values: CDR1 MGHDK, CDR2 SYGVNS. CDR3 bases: TGTGCCAGCAGTGACGGGTGGGGCACTGAAGCTTTCTTT. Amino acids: CASSDGWGTEAFF.

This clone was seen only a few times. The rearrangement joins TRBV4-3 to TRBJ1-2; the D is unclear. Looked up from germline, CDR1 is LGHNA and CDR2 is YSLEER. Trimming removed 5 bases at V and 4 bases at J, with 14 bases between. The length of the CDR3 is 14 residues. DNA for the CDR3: TGCGCCAGCAGCGCCACCAGAAACTTCTATGGCTACACCTTC. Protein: CASSATRNFYGYTF.

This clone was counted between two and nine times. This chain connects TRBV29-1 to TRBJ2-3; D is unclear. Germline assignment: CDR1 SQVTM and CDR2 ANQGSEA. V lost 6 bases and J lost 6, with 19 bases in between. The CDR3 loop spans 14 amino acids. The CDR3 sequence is CSVSSRPWTDTQYF. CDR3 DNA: TGCAGCGTGTCATCACGGCCGTGGACGGATACGCAGTATTTT.

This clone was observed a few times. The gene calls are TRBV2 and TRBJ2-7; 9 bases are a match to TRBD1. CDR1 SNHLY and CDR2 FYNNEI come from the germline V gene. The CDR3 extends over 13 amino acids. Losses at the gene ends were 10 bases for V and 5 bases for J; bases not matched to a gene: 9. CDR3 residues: CATKQGARNEQYF. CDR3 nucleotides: TGTGCCACCAAACAGGGGGCGAGGAACGAGCAGTACTTC.

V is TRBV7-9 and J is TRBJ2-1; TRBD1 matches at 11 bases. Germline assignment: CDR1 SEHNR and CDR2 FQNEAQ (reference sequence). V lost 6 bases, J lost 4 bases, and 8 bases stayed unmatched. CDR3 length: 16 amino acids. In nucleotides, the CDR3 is TGTGCCAGCAGACGTGGACAGGGGGCCTTTTACAATGAGCAGTTCTTC. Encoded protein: CASRRGQGAFYNEQFF.

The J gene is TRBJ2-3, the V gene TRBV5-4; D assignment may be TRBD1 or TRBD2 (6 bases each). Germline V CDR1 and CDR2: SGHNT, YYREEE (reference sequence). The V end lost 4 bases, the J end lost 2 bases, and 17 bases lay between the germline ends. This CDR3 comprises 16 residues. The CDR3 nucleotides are TGTGCCAGCAGCCCCGAGGGGGGACGGGTCACAGATACGCAGTATTTT. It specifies CASSPEGGRVTDTQYF.

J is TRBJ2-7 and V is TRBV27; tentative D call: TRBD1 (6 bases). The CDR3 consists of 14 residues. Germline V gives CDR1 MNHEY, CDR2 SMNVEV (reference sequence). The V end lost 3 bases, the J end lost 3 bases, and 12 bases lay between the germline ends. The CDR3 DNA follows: TGTGCCAGCAGTTTCCTGGGACACGACTACGAGCAGTACTTC. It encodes CASSFLGHDYEQYF.

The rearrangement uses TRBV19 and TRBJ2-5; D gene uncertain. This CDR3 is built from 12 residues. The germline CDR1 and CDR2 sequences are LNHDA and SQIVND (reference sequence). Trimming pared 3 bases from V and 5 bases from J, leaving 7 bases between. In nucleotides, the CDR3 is TGTGCCAGTAGTATGGGTAAGGAGACCCAGTACTTC. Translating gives CASSMGKETQYF.

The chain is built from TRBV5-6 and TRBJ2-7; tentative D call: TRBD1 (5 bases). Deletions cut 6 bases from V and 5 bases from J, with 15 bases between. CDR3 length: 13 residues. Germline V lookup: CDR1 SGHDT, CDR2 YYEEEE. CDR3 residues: CASKQVCPDEQYV. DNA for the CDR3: TGTGCCAGCAAACAGGTTTGTCCTGACGAGCAGTACGTC.